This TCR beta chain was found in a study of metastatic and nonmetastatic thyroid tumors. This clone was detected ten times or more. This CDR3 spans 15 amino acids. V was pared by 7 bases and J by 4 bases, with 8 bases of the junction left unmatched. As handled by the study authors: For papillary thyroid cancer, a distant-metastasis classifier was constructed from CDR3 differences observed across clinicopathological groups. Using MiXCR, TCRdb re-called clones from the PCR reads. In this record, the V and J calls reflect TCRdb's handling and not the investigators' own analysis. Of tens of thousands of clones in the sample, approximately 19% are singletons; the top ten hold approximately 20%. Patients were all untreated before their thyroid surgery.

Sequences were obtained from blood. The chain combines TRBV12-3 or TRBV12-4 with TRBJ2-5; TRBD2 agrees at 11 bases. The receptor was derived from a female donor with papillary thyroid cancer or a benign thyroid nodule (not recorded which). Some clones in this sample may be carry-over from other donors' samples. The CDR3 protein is CASKVAGGVAETQYF. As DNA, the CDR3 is TGTGCCAGCAAGGTAGCGGGAGGGGTTGCAGAGACCCAGTACTTC.